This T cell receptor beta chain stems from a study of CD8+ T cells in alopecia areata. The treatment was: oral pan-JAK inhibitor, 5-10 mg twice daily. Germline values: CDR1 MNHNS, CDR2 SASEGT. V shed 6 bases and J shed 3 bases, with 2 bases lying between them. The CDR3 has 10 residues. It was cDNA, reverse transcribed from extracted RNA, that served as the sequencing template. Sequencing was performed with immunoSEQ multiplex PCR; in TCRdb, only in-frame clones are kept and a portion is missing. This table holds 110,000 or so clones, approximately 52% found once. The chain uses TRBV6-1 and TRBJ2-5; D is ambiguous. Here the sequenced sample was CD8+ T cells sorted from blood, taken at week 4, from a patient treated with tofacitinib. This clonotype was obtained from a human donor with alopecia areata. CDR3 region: CASRKETQYF. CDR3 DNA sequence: TGTGCCAGCAGAAAAGAGACCCAGTACTTC.